This TCR beta chain was identified in a study of T cell changes during pregnancy in multiple sclerosis. Using immunoSEQ multiplex PCR, the repertoire was profiled, and TCRdb retains in-frame clones only, with some absent. The sample lists over 90,000 clones, roughly nine tenths occurring once. This CDR3 is 17 amino acids long. CDR1 is LGHNA, CDR2 YSLEER, per germline. V was cut by 0 bases and J by 8 bases, with 22 bases left in between. This TCR came from a female donor with multiple sclerosis, enrolled in a pregnancy study. The genes are TRBV4-3 and TRBJ1-2; D may be TRBD1 (5 bases). The sample consisted of peripheral blood, taken after pregnancy. CDR3 sequence reads: CASSQDFPLTARRGYTF. The CDR3, as DNA: TGCGCCAGCAGCCAAGATTTCCCACTGACAGCCCGTCGCGGCTACACCTTC.